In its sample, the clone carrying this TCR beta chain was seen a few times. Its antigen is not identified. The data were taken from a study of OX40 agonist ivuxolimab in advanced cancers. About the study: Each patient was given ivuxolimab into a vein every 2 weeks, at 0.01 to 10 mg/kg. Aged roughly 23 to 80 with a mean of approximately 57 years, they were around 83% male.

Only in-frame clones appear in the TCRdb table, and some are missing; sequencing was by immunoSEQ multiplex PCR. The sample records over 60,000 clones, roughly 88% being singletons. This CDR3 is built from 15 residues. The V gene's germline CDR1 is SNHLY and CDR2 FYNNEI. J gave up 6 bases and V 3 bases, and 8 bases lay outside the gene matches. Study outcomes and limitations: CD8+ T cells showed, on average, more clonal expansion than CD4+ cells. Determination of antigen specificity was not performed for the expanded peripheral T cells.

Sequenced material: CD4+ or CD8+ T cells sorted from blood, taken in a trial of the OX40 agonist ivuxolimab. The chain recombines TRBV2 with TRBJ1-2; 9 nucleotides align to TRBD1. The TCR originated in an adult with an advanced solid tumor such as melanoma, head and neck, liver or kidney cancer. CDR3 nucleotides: TGTGCCAGCAGTGACTCGACAGGGGGGGATGATGGCTACACCTTC. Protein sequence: CASSDSTGGDDGYTF. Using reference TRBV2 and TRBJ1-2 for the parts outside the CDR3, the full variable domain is EPEVTQTPSHQVTQMGQEVILRCVPISNHLYFYWYRQILGQKVEFLVSFYNNEISEKSEIFDDQFSVERPDGSNFTLKIRSTKLEDSAMYFCASSDSTGGDDGYTFGSGTRLTVV.